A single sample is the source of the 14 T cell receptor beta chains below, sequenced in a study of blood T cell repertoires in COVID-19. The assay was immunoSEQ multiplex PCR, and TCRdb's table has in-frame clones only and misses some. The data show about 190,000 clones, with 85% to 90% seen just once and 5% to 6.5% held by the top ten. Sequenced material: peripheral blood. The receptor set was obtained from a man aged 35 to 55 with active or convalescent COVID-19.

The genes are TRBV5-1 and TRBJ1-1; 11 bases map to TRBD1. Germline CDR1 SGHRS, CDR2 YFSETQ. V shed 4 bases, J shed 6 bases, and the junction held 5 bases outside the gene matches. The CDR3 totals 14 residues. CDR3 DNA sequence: TGCGCCAGCAGCCCGGGACAGGGGGTGCCTGAAGCTTTCTTT. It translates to CASSPGQGVPEAFF.

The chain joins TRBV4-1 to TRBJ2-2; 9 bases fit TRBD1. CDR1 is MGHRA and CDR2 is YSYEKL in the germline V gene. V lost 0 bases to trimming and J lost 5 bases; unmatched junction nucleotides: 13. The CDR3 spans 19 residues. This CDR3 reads CASSQDPVTGGAWTGELFF. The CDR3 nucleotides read TGCGCCAGCAGCCAAGATCCAGTTACAGGGGGCGCGTGGACCGGGGAGCTGTTTTTT.

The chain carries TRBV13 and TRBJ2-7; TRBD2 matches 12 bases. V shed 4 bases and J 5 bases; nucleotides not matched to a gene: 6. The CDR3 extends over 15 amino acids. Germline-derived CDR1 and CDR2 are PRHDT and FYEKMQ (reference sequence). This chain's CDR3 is CASSSPTSGSHEQYF. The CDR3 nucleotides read TGTGCCAGCAGCTCCCCGACTAGCGGGAGCCACGAGCAGTACTTC.

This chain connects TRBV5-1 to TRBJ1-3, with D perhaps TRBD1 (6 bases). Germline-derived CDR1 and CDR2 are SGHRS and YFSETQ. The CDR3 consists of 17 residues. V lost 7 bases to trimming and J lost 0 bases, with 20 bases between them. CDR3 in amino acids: CASSIGSQGRSGNTIYF. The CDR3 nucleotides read TGCGCCAGCTCAATTGGATCACAGGGACGCTCTGGAAACACCATATATTTT.

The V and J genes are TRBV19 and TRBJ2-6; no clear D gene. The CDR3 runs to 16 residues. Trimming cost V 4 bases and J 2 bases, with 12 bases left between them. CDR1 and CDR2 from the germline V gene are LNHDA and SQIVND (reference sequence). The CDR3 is CASSTNNNPGANVLTF. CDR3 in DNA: TGTGCCAGTAGTACGAACAACAACCCTGGGGCCAACGTCCTGACTTTC.

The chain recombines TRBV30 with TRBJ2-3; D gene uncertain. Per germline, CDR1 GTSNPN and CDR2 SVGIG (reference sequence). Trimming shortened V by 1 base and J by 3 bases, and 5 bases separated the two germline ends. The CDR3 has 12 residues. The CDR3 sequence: CAWSANTDTQYF. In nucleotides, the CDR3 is TGTGCCTGGAGTGCTAATACAGATACGCAGTATTTT.

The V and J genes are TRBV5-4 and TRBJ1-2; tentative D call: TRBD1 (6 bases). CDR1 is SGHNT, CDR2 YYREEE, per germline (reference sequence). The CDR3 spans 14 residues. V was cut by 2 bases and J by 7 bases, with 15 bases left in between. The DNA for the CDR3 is TGTGCCAGCAGCTTTAGTGGGGGGGCCCGTGGCTACACCTTC. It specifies CASSFSGGARGYTF.

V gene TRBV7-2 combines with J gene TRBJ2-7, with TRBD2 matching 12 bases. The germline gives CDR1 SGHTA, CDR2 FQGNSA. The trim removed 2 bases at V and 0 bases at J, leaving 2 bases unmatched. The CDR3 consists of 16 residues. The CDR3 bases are TGTGCCAGCAGCTTAACACTAGCGGGGGGCTCCTACGAGCAGTACTTC. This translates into CASSLTLAGGSYEQYF.

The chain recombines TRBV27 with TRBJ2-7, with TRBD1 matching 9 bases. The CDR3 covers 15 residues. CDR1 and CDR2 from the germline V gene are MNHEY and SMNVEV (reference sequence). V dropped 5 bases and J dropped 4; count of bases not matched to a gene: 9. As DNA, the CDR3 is TGTGCCAGCAGTAAACTTACAGGGGGCCTTTACGAGCAGTACTTC. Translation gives CASSKLTGGLYEQYF.

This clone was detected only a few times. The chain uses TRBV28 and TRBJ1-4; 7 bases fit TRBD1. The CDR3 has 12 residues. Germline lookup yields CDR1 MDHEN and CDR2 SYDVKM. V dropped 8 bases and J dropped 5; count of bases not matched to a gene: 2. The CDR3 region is CASGTANEKLFF. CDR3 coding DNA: TGTGCCAGCGGGACAGCAAATGAAAAACTGTTTTTT.

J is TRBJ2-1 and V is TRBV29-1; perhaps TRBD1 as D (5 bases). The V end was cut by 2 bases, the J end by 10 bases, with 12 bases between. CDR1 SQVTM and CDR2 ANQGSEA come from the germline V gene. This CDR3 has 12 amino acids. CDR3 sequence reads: CSVERGPAEQFF. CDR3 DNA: TGCAGCGTTGAAAGGGGCCCCGCCGAGCAGTTCTTC.

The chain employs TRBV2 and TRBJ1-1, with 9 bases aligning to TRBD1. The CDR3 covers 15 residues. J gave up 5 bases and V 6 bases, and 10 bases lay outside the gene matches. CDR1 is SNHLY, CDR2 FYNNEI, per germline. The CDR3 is CASRRTGAPGTEAFF. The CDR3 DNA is TGTGCCAGCAGGCGGACAGGGGCCCCGGGAACTGAAGCTTTCTTT.

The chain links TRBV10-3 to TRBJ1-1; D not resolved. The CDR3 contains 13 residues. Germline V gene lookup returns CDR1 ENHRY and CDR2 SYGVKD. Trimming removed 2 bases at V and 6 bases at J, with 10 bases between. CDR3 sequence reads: CAISETREAEAFF. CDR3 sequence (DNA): TGTGCCATCAGTGAGACGCGGGAGGCTGAAGCTTTCTTT.

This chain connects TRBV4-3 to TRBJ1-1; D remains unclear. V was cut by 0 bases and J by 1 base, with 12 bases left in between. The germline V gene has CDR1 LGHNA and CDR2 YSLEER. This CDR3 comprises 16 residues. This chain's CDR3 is CASSQDLEGGNTEAFF. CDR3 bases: TGCGCCAGCAGCCAAGACCTGGAGGGAGGGAACACTGAAGCTTTCTTT.